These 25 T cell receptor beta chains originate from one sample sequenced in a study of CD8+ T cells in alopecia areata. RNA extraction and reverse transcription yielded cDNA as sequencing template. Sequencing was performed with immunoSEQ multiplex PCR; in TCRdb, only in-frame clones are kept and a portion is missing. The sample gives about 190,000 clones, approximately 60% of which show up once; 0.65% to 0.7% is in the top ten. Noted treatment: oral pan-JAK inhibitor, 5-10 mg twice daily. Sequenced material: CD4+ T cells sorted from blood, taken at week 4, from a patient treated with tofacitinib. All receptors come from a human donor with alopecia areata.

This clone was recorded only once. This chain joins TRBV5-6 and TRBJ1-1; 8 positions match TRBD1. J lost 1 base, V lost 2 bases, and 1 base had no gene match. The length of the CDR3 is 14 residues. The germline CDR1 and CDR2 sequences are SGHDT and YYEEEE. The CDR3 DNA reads TGTGCCAGCAGCTTCGGACAGGGGAACACTGAAGCTTTCTTT. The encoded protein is CASSFGQGNTEAFF. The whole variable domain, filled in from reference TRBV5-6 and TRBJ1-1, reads DAGVTQSPTHLIKTRGQQVTLRCSPKSGHDTVSWYQQALGQGPQFIFQYYEEEERQRGNFPDRFSGHQFPNYSSELNVNALLLGDSALYLCASSFGQGNTEAFFGQGTRLTVV.

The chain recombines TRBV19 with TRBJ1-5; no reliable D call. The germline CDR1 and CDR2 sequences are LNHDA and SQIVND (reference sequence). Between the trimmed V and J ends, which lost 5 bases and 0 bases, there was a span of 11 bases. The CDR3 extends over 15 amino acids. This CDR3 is CASSHLAPSNQPQHF. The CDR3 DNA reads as TGTGCCAGTAGTCACCTGGCTCCTAGCAATCAGCCCCAGCATTTT.

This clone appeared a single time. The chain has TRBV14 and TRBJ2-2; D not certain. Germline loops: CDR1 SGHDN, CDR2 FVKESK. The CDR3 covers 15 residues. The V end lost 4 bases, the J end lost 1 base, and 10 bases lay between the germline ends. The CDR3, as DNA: TGTGCCAGCAGCCCTAAGACGGTGAACACCGGGGAGCTGTTTTTT. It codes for CASSPKTVNTGELFF.

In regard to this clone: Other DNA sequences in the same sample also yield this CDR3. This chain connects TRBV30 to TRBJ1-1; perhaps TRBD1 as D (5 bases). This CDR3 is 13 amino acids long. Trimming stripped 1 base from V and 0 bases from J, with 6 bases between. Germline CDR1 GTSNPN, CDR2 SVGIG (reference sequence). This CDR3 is CAWSGQLNTEAFF. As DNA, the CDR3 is TGTGCCTGGAGTGGACAGTTGAACACTGAAGCTTTCTTT.

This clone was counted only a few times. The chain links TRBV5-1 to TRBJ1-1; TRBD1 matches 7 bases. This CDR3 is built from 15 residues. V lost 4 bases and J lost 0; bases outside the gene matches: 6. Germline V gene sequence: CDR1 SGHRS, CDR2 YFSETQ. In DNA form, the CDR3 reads TGCGCCAGCAGCCTTACAGGGGACCTGAACACTGAAGCTTTCTTT. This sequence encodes CASSLTGDLNTEAFF.

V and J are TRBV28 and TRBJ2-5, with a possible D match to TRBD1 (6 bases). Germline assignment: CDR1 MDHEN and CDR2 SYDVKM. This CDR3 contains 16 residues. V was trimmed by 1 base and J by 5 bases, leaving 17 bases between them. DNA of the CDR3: TGTGCCAGCAGTTTATCCGGCAGGGGATTAGGGGAGACCCAGTACTTC. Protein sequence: CASSLSGRGLGETQYF.

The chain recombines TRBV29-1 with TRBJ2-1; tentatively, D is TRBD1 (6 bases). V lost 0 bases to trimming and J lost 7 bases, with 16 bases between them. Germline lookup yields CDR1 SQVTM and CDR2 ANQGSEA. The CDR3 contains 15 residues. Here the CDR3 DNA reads TGCAGCGTTGAAGACCACAGGGTTTCGGGGAATGAGCAGTTCTTC. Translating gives CSVEDHRVSGNEQFF.

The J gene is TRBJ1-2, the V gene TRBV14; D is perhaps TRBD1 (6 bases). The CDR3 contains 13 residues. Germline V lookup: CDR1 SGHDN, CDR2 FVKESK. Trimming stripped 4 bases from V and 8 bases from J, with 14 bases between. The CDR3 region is CASSPGGGLGYTF. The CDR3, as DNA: TGTGCCAGCAGCCCCGGAGGGGGGTTGGGCTACACCTTC.

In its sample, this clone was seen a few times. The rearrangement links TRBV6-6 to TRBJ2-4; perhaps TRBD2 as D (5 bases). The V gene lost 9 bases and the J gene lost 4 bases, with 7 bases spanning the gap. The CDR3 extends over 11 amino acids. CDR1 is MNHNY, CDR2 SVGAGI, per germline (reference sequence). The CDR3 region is CASERKNIQYF. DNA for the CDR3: TGTGCCAGTGAGCGGAAAAACATTCAGTACTTC.

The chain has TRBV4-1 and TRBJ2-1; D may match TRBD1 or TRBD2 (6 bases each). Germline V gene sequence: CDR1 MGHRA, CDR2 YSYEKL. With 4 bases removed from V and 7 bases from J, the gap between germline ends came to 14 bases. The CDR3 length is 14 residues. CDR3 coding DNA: TGCGCCAGCAGCCGAGCGAGGGGGGTAAATGAGCAGTTCTTC. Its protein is CASSRARGVNEQFF.

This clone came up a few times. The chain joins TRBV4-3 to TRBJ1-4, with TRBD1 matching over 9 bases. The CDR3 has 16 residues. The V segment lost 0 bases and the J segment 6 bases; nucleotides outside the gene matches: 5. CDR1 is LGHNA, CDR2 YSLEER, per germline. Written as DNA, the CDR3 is TGCGCCAGCAGCCAAGAGGGGGGACAGGGAGATGAAAAACTGTTTTTT. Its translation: CASSQEGGQGDEKLFF.

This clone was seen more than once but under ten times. The CDR3 sequence: CASSARGSNTIYF. The CDR3 DNA reads TGTGCCAGCAGCGCCAGGGGTTCCAACACCATATATTTT. The rearrangement links TRBV9 to TRBJ1-3; the D gene is possibly TRBD1 (6 bases). Trimming cost V 3 bases and J 7 bases, with 11 bases left between them. The CDR3 length is 13 residues. Germline CDR1 SGDLS, CDR2 YYNGEE.

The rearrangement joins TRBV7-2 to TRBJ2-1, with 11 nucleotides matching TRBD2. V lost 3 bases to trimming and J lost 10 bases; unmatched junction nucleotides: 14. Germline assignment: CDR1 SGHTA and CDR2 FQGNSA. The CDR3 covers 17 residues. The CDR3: CASSLYLAGGGINEQFF. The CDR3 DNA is TGTGCCAGCAGCTTGTACCTAGCGGGAGGTGGTATCAACGAGCAGTTCTTC.

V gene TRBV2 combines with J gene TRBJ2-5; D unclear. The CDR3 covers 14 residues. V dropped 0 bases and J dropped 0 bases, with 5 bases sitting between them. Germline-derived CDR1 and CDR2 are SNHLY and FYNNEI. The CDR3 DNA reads TGTGCCAGCAGTGAAGCCCAACACCAAGAGACCCAGTACTTC. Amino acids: CASSEAQHQETQYF. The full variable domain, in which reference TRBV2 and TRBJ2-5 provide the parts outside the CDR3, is EPEVTQTPSHQVTQMGQEVILRCVPISNHLYFYWYRQILGQKVEFLVSFYNNEISEKSEIFDDQFSVERPDGSNFTLKIRSTKLEDSAMYFCASSEAQHQETQYFGPGTRLLVL.

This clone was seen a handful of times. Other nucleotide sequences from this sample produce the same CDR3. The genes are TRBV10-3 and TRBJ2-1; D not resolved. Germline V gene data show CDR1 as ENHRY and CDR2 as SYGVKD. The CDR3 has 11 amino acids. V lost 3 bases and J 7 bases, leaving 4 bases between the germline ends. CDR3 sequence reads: CAISERNEQFF. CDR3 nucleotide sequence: TGTGCCATCAGTGAACGTAATGAGCAGTTCTTC.

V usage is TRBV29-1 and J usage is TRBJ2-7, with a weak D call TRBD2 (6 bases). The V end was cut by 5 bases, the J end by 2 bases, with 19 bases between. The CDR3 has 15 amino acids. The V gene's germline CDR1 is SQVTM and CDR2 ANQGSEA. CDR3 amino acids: CSVSVGSGLTYEQYF. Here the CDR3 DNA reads TGCAGCGTTTCCGTAGGTAGCGGCCTAACCTACGAGCAGTACTTC.

The CDR3 loop reads CSVPDNAGNTIYF. The CDR3 region has the DNA TGCAGCGTTCCCGATAACGCTGGAAACACCATATATTTT. V gene TRBV29-1 combines with J gene TRBJ1-3, with D unclear. The CDR3 totals 13 residues. Germline V gene data show CDR1 as SQVTM and CDR2 as ANQGSEA. V was shortened by 5 bases and J by 2 bases, with 10 bases between the two germline ends.

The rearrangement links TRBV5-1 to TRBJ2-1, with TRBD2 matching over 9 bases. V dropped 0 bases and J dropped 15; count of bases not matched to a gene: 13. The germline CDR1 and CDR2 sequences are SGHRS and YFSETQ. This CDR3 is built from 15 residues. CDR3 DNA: TGCGCCAGCAGCTTGGGACTAGCGGTCCCTCTTGGGCTGTTCTTC. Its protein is CASSLGLAVPLGLFF.

CDR3: CASTPSSGVSDEQYF. The CDR3 coding sequence is TGTGCCAGCACTCCTTCCTCCGGGGTCAGCGACGAGCAGTACTTC. V is TRBV6-5 and J is TRBJ2-7; tentative D call: TRBD2 (5 bases). Germline V gene lookup returns CDR1 MNHEY and CDR2 SVGAGI. V lost 7 bases to trimming and J lost 5 bases, with 21 bases between them. CDR3 length: 15 residues.

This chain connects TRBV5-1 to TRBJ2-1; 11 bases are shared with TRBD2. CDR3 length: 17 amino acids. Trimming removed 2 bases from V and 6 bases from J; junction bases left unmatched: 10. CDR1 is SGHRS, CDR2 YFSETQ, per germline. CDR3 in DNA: TGCGCCAGCAGCTTCCAACTAGCGGGGGCTTCGGGCAATGAGCAGTTCTTC. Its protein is CASSFQLAGASGNEQFF.

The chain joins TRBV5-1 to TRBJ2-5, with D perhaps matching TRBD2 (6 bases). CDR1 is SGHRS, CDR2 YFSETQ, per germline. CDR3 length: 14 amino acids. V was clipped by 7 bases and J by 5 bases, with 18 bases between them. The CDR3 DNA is TGCGCCAGCGGAAAGGGTTACGCGGGGGAGACCCAGTACTTC. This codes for CASGKGYAGETQYF.

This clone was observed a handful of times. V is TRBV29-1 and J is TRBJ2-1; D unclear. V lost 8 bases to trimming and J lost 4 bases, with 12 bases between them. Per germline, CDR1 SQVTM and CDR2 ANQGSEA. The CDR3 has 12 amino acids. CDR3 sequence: CSHNLVYNEQFF. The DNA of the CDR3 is TGCAGCCACAACCTAGTTTACAATGAGCAGTTCTTC.

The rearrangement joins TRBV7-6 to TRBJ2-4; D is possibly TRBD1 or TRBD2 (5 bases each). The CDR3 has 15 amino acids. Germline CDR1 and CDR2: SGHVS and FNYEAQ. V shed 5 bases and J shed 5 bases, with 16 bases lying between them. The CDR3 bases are TGTGCCAGCAGCCACCCTACTAGGGGAGAAAACATTCAGTACTTC. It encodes CASSHPTRGENIQYF. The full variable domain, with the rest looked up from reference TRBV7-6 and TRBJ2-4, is GAGVSQSPRYKVTKRGQDVALRCDPISGHVSLYWYRQALGQGPEFLTYFNYEAQQDKSGLPNDRFSAERPEGSISTLTIQRTEQRDSAMYRCASSHPTRGENIQYFGAGTRLSVL.

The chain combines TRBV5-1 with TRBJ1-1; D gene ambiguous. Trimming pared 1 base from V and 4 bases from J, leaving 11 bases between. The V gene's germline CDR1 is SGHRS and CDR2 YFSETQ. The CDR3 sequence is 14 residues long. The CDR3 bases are TGCGCCAGCAGCTTGTCTCCCCGGACCACTGAAGCTTTCTTT. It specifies CASSLSPRTTEAFF.

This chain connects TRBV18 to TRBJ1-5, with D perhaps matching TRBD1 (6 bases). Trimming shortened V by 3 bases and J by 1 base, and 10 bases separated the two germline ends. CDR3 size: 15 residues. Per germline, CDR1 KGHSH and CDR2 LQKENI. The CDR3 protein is CASSPTGSSNQPQHF. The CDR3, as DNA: TGTGCCAGCTCACCTACAGGGTCGAGCAATCAGCCCCAGCATTTT.